A single sample gave rise to the 9 T cell receptor beta chains below, sequenced in a study of T cells after yellow fever vaccination. One entry per CDR3 protein, called by TCRdb with MiXCR from the 5' RACE reads. Here the sample spans 230,000 or so distinct CDR3 sequences, about 3.7% being singletons. The sequencing here drew on PBMCs, taken 15 days after the yellow fever booster vaccination. These receptor sequences come from a man aged 18 to 29 who received the YFV17D yellow fever vaccine.

This clonotype has at least ten counts. V usage is TRBV5-1 and J usage is TRBJ1-3; maybe TRBD1 (5 bases). CDR3 size: 16 residues. Trimming shortened V by 0 bases and J by 4 bases, and 14 bases separated the two germline ends. Germline V gene sequence: CDR1 SGHRS, CDR2 YFSETQ. The CDR3 is CASSLAPTEGGNTIYF. CDR3 in DNA: TGCGCCAGCAGCTTGGCCCCGACAGAAGGGGGAAACACCATATATTTT.

This clonotype was seen more than once but under ten times. The chain couples TRBV7-2 to TRBJ2-3; 10 bases line up with TRBD2. CDR1 is SGHTA, CDR2 FQGNSA, per germline. V was clipped by 1 base and J by 5 bases; unmatched bases: 12. The CDR3 runs to 18 residues. The CDR3 loop reads CASSLVSVDSGGRDTQYF. The CDR3 nucleotides read TGTGCCAGCAGCTTAGTTTCTGTGGATAGCGGGGGGAGAGATACGCAGTATTTT. The complete variable domain, with remaining parts taken from reference TRBV7-2 and TRBJ2-3, reads GAGVSQSPSNKVTEKGKDVELRCDPISGHTALYWYRQSLGQGLEFLIYFQGNSAPDKSGLPSDRFSAERTGGSVSTLTIQRTQQEDSAVYLCASSLVSVDSGGRDTQYFGPGTRLTVL.

This clonotype was seen repeatedly, ten times or more. V usage is TRBV5-1 and J usage is TRBJ2-1; 13 positions agree with TRBD2. The CDR3 loop spans 15 amino acids. Trimming cost V 2 bases and J 16 bases; bases outside gene matches: 12. Per germline, CDR1 SGHRS and CDR2 YFSETQ. The CDR3, as DNA: TGCGCCAGCAGCTTCTCGACTAGCGGGGGGACCGACAGATTCTTC. Amino acid sequence: CASSFSTSGGTDRFF.

This clonotype was recorded at least ten times. This CDR3 is CASSQEFGRYTDTQYF. The CDR3, as DNA: TGTGCCAGCAGCCAAGAATTCGGCAGGTACACAGATACGCAGTATTTT. V gene TRBV3-1 combines with J gene TRBJ2-3; no definite D call. Trimming cost V 0 bases and J 2 bases, with 12 bases left between them. The CDR3 is made up of 16 amino acids. Germline CDR1 and CDR2: LGHDT and YNNKEL (reference sequence).

Many counts were recorded for this clonotype. V usage is TRBV5-1 and J usage is TRBJ2-1; 7 bases match TRBD1. The CDR3 spans 15 residues. Trimming removed 3 bases from V and 6 bases from J; junction bases left unmatched: 9. Germline V CDR1 and CDR2: SGHRS, YFSETQ. The CDR3 DNA reads as TGCGCCAGCAGCTCAGAACCGGGACAGACCAATGAGCAGTTCTTC. The encoded protein is CASSSEPGQTNEQFF. The entire variable domain, with the rest obtained from reference TRBV5-1 and TRBJ2-1, is as follows: KAGVTQTPRYLIKTRGQQVTLSCSPISGHRSVSWYQQTPGQGLQFLFEYFSETQRNKGNFPGRFSGRQFSNSRSEMNVSTLELGDSALYLCASSSEPGQTNEQFFGPGTRLTVL.

This clonotype has a count of ten or more. V usage is TRBV5-6 and J usage is TRBJ1-5; no clear D. The CDR3 is 13 residues long. Trimming left V 0 bases short and J 8 bases short, with 9 bases between. Per germline, CDR1 SGHDT and CDR2 YYEEEE. The DNA for the CDR3 is TGTGCCAGCAGCTTGGGCGGTGGGGAGCCCCAGCATTTT. It specifies CASSLGGGEPQHF.

This clonotype was recorded at least ten times. The rearrangement uses TRBV20-1 and TRBJ1-5; unclear D gene. The CDR3 is 16 amino acids. The V end lost 0 bases, the J end lost 2 bases, and 14 bases lay between the germline ends. CDR1 and CDR2 (germline): DFQATT, SNEGSKA (reference sequence). This CDR3 reads CSARDWANGGNQPQHF. The CDR3 DNA reads TGCAGTGCTAGAGATTGGGCTAACGGGGGCAATCAGCCCCAGCATTTT.

In its sample, this clonotype was seen many times. The chain uses TRBV25-1 and TRBJ1-2; 11 nucleotides align to TRBD1. The CDR3 sequence is 14 residues long. CDR1 is MGHDK and CDR2 is SYGVNS in the germline V gene. V lost 9 bases to trimming and J lost 4 bases; unmatched junction nucleotides: 7. CDR3 sequence: CASDPGTGGYGYTF. The CDR3 region has the DNA TGTGCCAGTGATCCGGGGACAGGGGGCTATGGCTACACCTTC.

This chain links TRBV12-3 or TRBV12-4 with TRBJ2-1; tentative D call: TRBD2 (5 bases). Trimming stripped 5 bases from V and 9 bases from J, with 14 bases between. This CDR3 contains 13 residues. CDR3 sequence: CASSRSTRVEQFF. DNA of the CDR3: TGTGCCAGCAGTCGGAGTACTAGAGTTGAGCAGTTCTTC.